What follows are 27 T cell receptor beta chains derived from one specimen sequenced in a study of blood T cell repertoires in COVID-19. Repertoires were generated with immunoSEQ multiplex PCR, while TCRdb's copy carries only in-frame clones and drops some. The repertoire holds about 150,000 clones, about 85% seen once, with roughly 4% in the top ten. The sample consisted of PBMCs or T cells enriched from blood (not recorded which). The receptors stem from a woman aged 40 to 50 who had been exposed to COVID-19.

This clone was seen a few times. The chain joins TRBV6-2 or TRBV6-3 to TRBJ2-7; D remains unclear. This CDR3 contains 15 residues. With 0 bases removed from V and 0 bases from J, the gap between germline ends came to 9 bases. Germline V CDR1 and CDR2: MNHEY, SVGEGT. CDR3 coding DNA: TGTGCCAGCAGTTACTCTGACCGACACTCCTACGAGCAGTACTTC. This encodes CASSYSDRHSYEQYF.

Here the CDR3 DNA reads TGTGCCAGCTCACCACTAGCAGGGTCCCGCTACGAGCAGTACTTC. Its protein is CASSPLAGSRYEQYF. The chain uses TRBV18 and TRBJ2-7; a possible D gene is TRBD1 (5 bases). Germline assignment: CDR1 KGHSH and CDR2 LQKENI. This CDR3 has 15 residues. The V end was cut by 1 base, the J end by 3 bases, with 13 bases between.

This chain uses TRBV9 with TRBJ2-7, with 7 nucleotides matching TRBD1. V gave up 2 bases and J gave up 7 bases; unmatched junction bases: 6. This CDR3 comprises 13 residues. CDR1 and CDR2 from the germline V gene are SGDLS and YYNGEE. In DNA form, the CDR3 reads TGTGCCAGCAGCGTCTCTAGGACAGGAGAGCAGTACTTC. This sequence encodes CASSVSRTGEQYF. Full variable domain (missing parts from reference TRBV9 and TRBJ2-7): DSGVTQTPKHLITATGQRVTLRCSPRSGDLSVYWYQQSLDQGLQFLIQYYNGEERAKGNILERFSAQQFPDLHSELNLSSLELGDSALYFCASSVSRTGEQYFGPGTRLTVT.

V and J are TRBV24-1 and TRBJ2-5, with 13 bases lining up with TRBD2. CDR3 size: 14 residues. J was trimmed by 4 bases and V by 12 bases; bases with no gene match: 7. CDR1 KGHDR and CDR2 SFDVKD come from the germline V gene. CDR3 sequence (DNA): TGTGCCGCACGGACTAGCGGGAGTAGAGAGACCCAGTACTTC. Protein sequence: CAARTSGSRETQYF.

The rearrangement links TRBV19 to TRBJ1-2, with D possibly being TRBD1 (5 bases). Trimming took off 0 bases at V and 8 bases at J, with 31 bases between the two ends. CDR3 size: 20 residues. CDR1 is LNHDA, CDR2 SQIVND, per germline (reference sequence). The CDR3 protein is CASSIDGRTETVDLTGGYTF. Written as DNA, the CDR3 is TGTGCCAGTAGTATAGATGGGAGGACCGAGACAGTGGACTTAACGGGCGGCTACACCTTC. Together with reference TRBV19 and TRBJ1-2, the CDR3 gives the full variable domain: DGGITQSPKYLFRKEGQNVTLSCEQNLNHDAMYWYRQDPGQGLRLIYYSQIVNDFQKGDIAEGYSVSREKKESFPLTVTSAQKNPTAFYLCASSIDGRTETVDLTGGYTFGSGTRLTVV.

V usage is TRBV12-2 and J usage is TRBJ2-3; the listed D gene, TRBD2, was not tested against the DNA. TRBV12-2 is shown as a pseudogene. The CDR3 totals 21 residues. The CDR3 DNA reads as TGTGCAAGTCGCTCGTGGACGGGACTAGCGGGAGGGCCGCGGTCCCCAGATACGCAGTATTTT. Its translation is CASRSWTGLAGGPRSPDTQYF.

V is TRBV29-1 and J is TRBJ1-1; D gene unclear. Germline V lookup: CDR1 SQVTM, CDR2 ANQGSEA. V was trimmed by 3 bases and J by 3 bases, leaving 5 bases between them. The length of the CDR3 is 11 residues. The CDR3, as DNA: TGCAGCGTTGACAAGCACACTGAAGCTTTCTTT. It yields the protein CSVDKHTEAFF.

The V gene is TRBV7-6, the J gene TRBJ1-4, with D maybe TRBD1 (6 bases). The CDR3 is made up of 16 amino acids. V was cut by 3 bases and J by 8 bases, with 19 bases left in between. Germline-derived CDR1 and CDR2 are SGHVS and FNYEAQ. CDR3 sequence reads: CASSLGPQGKGEKLFF. The CDR3 nucleotides read TGTGCCAGCAGCTTGGGGCCACAGGGAAAGGGCGAAAAACTGTTTTTT.

The DNA of the CDR3 is TGTGCCAGCAGCTTAGGTAGCGGGGGTCCAGGTGGTTACAATGAGCAGTTCTTC. Translating it yields CASSLGSGGPGGYNEQFF. The rearrangement joins TRBV7-6 to TRBJ2-1, with 9 bases that match TRBD2. The V segment lost 1 base and the J segment 4 bases; nucleotides outside the gene matches: 11. The CDR3 is made up of 18 amino acids. Germline lookup yields CDR1 SGHVS and CDR2 FNYEAQ. The whole variable domain, filled in from reference TRBV7-6 and TRBJ2-1, reads GAGVSQSPRYKVTKRGQDVALRCDPISGHVSLYWYRQALGQGPEFLTYFNYEAQQDKSGLPNDRFSAERPEGSISTLTIQRTEQRDSAMYRCASSLGSGGPGGYNEQFFGPGTRLTVL.

J is TRBJ1-2 and V is TRBV7-6, with a possible D match to TRBD1 (5 bases). The V gene lost 1 base and the J gene lost 7 bases, with 10 bases spanning the gap. CDR1 is SGHVS and CDR2 is FNYEAQ in the germline V gene. The CDR3 spans 13 residues. CDR3 protein: CASSLGQGFGYTF. For the CDR3, the DNA is TGTGCCAGCAGCTTAGGCCAGGGTTTTGGCTACACCTTC. The full variable domain, rest sourced from reference TRBV7-6 and TRBJ1-2, is GAGVSQSPRYKVTKRGQDVALRCDPISGHVSLYWYRQALGQGPEFLTYFNYEAQQDKSGLPNDRFSAERPEGSISTLTIQRTEQRDSAMYRCASSLGQGFGYTFGSGTRLTVV.

This chain links TRBV5-6 with TRBJ1-2, with D perhaps TRBD1 (6 bases). There are 14 residues in the CDR3. The V and J ends lost 6 bases and 0 bases respectively, with 12 bases between them. CDR1 is SGHDT, CDR2 YYEEEE, per germline. In DNA form, the CDR3 reads TGTGCCAGCAACCATAGGGGGACTAACTATGGCTACACCTTC. It is translated as CASNHRGTNYGYTF.

This clone was seen just once. The chain joins TRBV5-1 to TRBJ1-4, with D possibly TRBD1 on 6 matching bases. The germline V gene encodes CDR1 SGHRS and CDR2 YFSETQ. V lost 0 bases and J 7 bases, leaving 16 bases between the germline ends. CDR3 size: 16 residues. This CDR3 reads CASSLEARGFSEKLFF. CDR3 nucleotide sequence: TGCGCCAGCAGCTTGGAGGCCAGGGGCTTTAGTGAAAAACTGTTTTTT. Variable domain in full (rest from reference TRBV5-1 and TRBJ1-4): KAGVTQTPRYLIKTRGQQVTLSCSPISGHRSVSWYQQTPGQGLQFLFEYFSETQRNKGNFPGRFSGRQFSNSRSEMNVSTLELGDSALYLCASSLEARGFSEKLFFGSGTQLSVL.

The rearrangement uses TRBV19 and TRBJ1-6; D is uncertain. Germline loops: CDR1 LNHDA, CDR2 SQIVND (reference sequence). V was shortened by 3 bases and J by 5 bases, with 8 bases between the two germline ends. The CDR3 totals 14 residues. The CDR3 region is CASSIGEDNSPLHF. The CDR3 nucleotides are TGTGCCAGTAGTATCGGGGAGGATAATTCACCCCTCCACTTT.

V and J are TRBV5-1 and TRBJ1-1, with D perhaps matching TRBD1 (6 bases). This CDR3 contains 14 residues. V dropped 1 base and J dropped 2 bases, with 9 bases sitting between them. Germline V CDR1 and CDR2: SGHRS, YFSETQ. CDR3 sequence: CASSLNRDNTEAFF. In DNA, the CDR3 is TGCGCCAGCAGCTTGAACAGGGATAACACTGAAGCTTTCTTT.

The chain recombines TRBV6-2 or TRBV6-3 with TRBJ1-1; the D gene is possibly TRBD1 (5 bases). The germline gives CDR1 MNHEY, CDR2 SVGEGT. This CDR3 region has 14 residues. Trimming left V 2 bases short and J 2 bases short, with 9 bases between. CDR3 coding DNA: TGTGCCAGCAGTTACGTTCAGGGAAACACTGAAGCTTTCTTT. Protein: CASSYVQGNTEAFF.

The chain joins TRBV6-1 to TRBJ2-7, with D perhaps matching TRBD2 (6 bases). The germline gives CDR1 MNHNS, CDR2 SASEGT. With 0 bases removed from V and 8 bases from J, the gap between germline ends came to 14 bases. This CDR3 region has 14 residues. CDR3 in DNA: TGTGCCAGCAGTGAAGCGCGACTAGTGCACCAGCAGTACTTC. Translation: CASSEARLVHQQYF.

The CDR3 DNA follows: TGTGCCAGCAGCCCGTGGGGGGGTGAAGCTTTCTTT. This translates into CASSPWGGEAFF. The V gene is TRBV7-2, the J gene TRBJ1-1, with D maybe TRBD1 (5 bases). Trimming took off 5 bases at V and 7 bases at J, with 11 bases between the two ends. Germline lookup yields CDR1 SGHTA and CDR2 FQGNSA. The CDR3 consists of 12 residues.

Worth noting for this clone: One end of the junction varies from germline; a read error may be responsible. The chain joins TRBV2 to TRBJ2-7, with TRBD1 identical over 7 bases. This CDR3 contains 14 residues. Germline assignment: CDR1 SNHLY and CDR2 FYNNEI. CDR3 DNA: TGTGCCAGCAATGAAGGGGACAGAGCTTCCGAGCAGTACTTC. Encoded protein: CASNEGDRASEQYF.

V gene TRBV29-1 combines with J gene TRBJ1-5; no firm D call. The CDR3 has 13 amino acids. The V end lost 7 bases, the J end lost 3 bases, and 13 bases lay between the germline ends. CDR1 is SQVTM, CDR2 ANQGSEA, per germline. The CDR3 nucleotides read TGCAGCGCCCAAGAGGGAAACAATCAGCCCCAGCATTTT. This codes for CSAQEGNNQPQHF.

The chain has TRBV5-1 and TRBJ1-1; 10 nucleotides line up with TRBD1. Germline CDR1 reads SGHRS; CDR2 reads YFSETQ. With V trimmed by 0 bases and J by 0 bases, 5 bases remained unmatched. This CDR3 region has 17 residues. The CDR3 bases are TGCGCCAGCAGCTTGGCTGGGACAGGGGAGGTGAACACTGAAGCTTTCTTT. It codes for CASSLAGTGEVNTEAFF.

The rearrangement joins TRBV7-2 to TRBJ1-4; D might be TRBD1 (5 bases). V lost 5 bases and J 4 bases, leaving 17 bases between the germline ends. The CDR3 totals 16 residues. Germline V gene data show CDR1 as SGHTA and CDR2 as FQGNSA. CDR3: CASSQGSPRGNEKLFF. The DNA for the CDR3 is TGTGCCAGCAGCCAGGGCTCCCCTCGCGGTAATGAAAAACTGTTTTTT.

The CDR3 region is CASRPFNGRKETQYF. The CDR3 region has the DNA TGTGCCAGTAGACCTTTTAACGGGAGAAAAGAGACCCAGTACTTC. The V and J genes are TRBV2 and TRBJ2-5; weak D call: TRBD2 (6 bases). V was shortened by 9 bases and J by 3 bases, with 20 bases between the two germline ends. The germline gives CDR1 SNHLY, CDR2 FYNNEI. CDR3 length equals 15 residues.

The rearrangement joins TRBV5-6 to TRBJ1-6; D may be TRBD1 (5 bases). This CDR3 comprises 15 residues. Between the trimmed V and J ends, which lost 1 base and 7 bases, there was a span of 12 bases. Germline V gives CDR1 SGHDT, CDR2 YYEEEE. CDR3 nucleotide sequence: TGTGCCAGCAGCTTGAGTTGGGACTTAAATTCACCCCTCCACTTT. It is translated as CASSLSWDLNSPLHF.

The genes are TRBV5-1 and TRBJ2-5; 11 nucleotides line up with TRBD2. Germline V gene data show CDR1 as SGHRS and CDR2 as YFSETQ. V was clipped by 2 bases and J by 2 bases; unmatched bases: 2. This CDR3 contains 15 residues. The CDR3 reads CASSFSGRAQETQYF. The CDR3 nucleotides are TGCGCCAGCAGCTTTAGCGGGAGGGCTCAAGAGACCCAGTACTTC.

This clone was found once. The chain links TRBV3-1 (or the pseudogene TRBV3-2) to TRBJ2-5; TRBD2 matches at 12 bases. Germline lookup yields CDR1 LGHDT and CDR2 YNNKEL (reference sequence). CDR3 size: 18 residues. The J segment lost 4 bases and the V segment lost 0 bases, leaving 9 bases of the junction unmatched. Written as DNA, the CDR3 is TGTGCCAGCAGCCAAGATTTATTTGCTAGCGGGGGGGCAGAGACCCAGTACTTC. Translation: CASSQDLFASGGAETQYF.

The CDR3: CAKSRAYSNQPQHF. Here the CDR3 DNA reads TGTGCCAAAAGCAGGGCCTATAGCAATCAGCCCCAGCATTTT. The gene calls are TRBV19 and TRBJ1-5; D may be TRBD1 (5 bases). Germline V gene data show CDR1 as LNHDA and CDR2 as SQIVND (reference sequence). Trimming shortened V by 10 bases and J by 0 bases, and 13 bases separated the two germline ends. The CDR3 length is 14 residues.

The chain carries TRBV7-9 and TRBJ1-2; D might be TRBD1 (6 bases). This CDR3 is built from 14 residues. CDR1 is SEHNR and CDR2 is FQNEAQ in the germline V gene (reference sequence). V was cut by 2 bases and J by 2 bases, with 9 bases left in between. The CDR3 coding sequence is TGTGCCAGCAGCTTAAACACAGGGAACTATGGCTACACCTTC. It specifies CASSLNTGNYGYTF.